Sequencing of this T cell receptor (beta chain) was carried out in a study of regulatory T cells in long-lasting Graves disease. Time point meaning: newly diagnosed GD, antithyroid drugs for less than 3 months. Following extraction of RNA from PBMCs, that RNA was used to make the TCR library. Arm-PCR of CDR3 regions and iRepertoire HTBI primers were used to build TCR beta libraries. Using its own MiXCR run on the multiplex PCR reads, TCRdb lists one record per CDR3 protein. The sample yields hundreds of thousands of distinct CDR3 sequences, 16% seen once. V was clipped by 4 bases and J by 4 bases; unmatched bases: 6. Germline assignment: CDR1 SGHRS and CDR2 YFSETQ. This CDR3 comprises 15 residues. This clonotype was found a few times. This same sample was also taken into another study, of T cells in Graves' hyperthyroidism and ophthalmopathy. That paper states: In validation, the model predicted ophthalmopathy. These predictions came a median roughly 6.5 months before onset.

The clonotype was recovered from a man aged 18 to 30 with Graves disease. The gene calls are TRBV5-1 and TRBJ1-4; TRBD1 matches at 8 bases. Source: peripheral blood mononuclear cells (PBMCs), taken at new diagnosis, from a patient treated with antithyroid drugs. DNA for the CDR3: TGCGCCAGCAGCCCGGCGGACAGGGATAATGAAAAACTGTTTTTT. Its protein product is CASSPADRDNEKLFF.